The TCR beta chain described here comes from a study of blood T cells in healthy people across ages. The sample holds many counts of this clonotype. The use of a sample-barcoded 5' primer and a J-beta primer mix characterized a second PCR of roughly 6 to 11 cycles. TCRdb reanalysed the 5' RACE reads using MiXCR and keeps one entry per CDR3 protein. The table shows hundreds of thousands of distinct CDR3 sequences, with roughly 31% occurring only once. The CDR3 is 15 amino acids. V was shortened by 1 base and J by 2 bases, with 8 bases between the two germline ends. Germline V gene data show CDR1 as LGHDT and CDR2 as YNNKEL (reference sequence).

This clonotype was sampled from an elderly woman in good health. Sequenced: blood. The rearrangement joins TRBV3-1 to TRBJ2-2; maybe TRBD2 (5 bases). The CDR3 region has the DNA TGTGCCAGCAGCCAAGGGACTCAAAACACCGGGGAGCTGTTTTTT. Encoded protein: CASSQGTQNTGELFF.